This T cell receptor beta chain was sequenced for a study of T cells in Graves' hyperthyroidism and ophthalmopathy. V was pared by 4 bases and J by 10 bases, with 14 bases between. CDR1 is PRHDT, CDR2 FYEKMQ, per germline (reference sequence). The CDR3 runs to 13 residues. Newly diagnosed hyperthyroidism patients aged 18 to 65 years had disease lasting under 2 months. This clonotype was seen only a few times. TCR beta CDR3 region amplification was performed from RNA transcripts. Researchers ran a first-round RT-PCR on the TCR CDR3 using the HTBI primer set. TCRdb reprocessed the multiplex PCR reads via MiXCR and lists one record per CDR3 protein. Of around 340,000 distinct CDR3 sequences listed, roughly 18% are singletons.

The TCR sequence derives from a woman aged 45-60 years with Graves' hyperthyroidism. This chain joins TRBV13 and TRBJ2-1; a possible D gene is TRBD2 (6 bases). Sequenced sample: blood. Here the CDR3 DNA reads TGTGCCAGCAGCTCACAAGGAGGGCACGAGCAGTTCTTC. This codes for CASSSQGGHEQFF.